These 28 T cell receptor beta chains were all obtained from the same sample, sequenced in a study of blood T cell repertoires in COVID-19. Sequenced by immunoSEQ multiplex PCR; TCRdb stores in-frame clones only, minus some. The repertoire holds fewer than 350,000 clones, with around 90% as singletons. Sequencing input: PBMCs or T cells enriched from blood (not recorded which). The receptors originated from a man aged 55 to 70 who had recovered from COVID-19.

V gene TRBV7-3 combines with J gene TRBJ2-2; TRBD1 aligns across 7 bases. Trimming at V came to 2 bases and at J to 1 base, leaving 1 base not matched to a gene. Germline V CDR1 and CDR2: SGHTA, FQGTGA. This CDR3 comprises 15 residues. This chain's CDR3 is CASSLRQGNTGELFF. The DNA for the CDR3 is TGTGCCAGCAGCTTACGACAGGGGAACACCGGGGAGCTGTTTTTT. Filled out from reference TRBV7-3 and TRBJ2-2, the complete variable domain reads GAGVSQTPSNKVTEKGKYVELRCDPISGHTALYWYRQSLGQGPEFLIYFQGTGAADDSGLPNDRFFAVRPEGSVSTLKIQRTERGDSAVYLCASSLRQGNTGELFFGEGSRLTVL.

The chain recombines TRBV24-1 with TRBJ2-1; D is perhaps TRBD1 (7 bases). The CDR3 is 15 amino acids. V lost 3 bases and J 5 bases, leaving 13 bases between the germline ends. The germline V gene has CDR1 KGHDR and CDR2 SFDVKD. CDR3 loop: CATSDGGTVDNEQFF. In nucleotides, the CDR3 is TGTGCCACCAGTGATGGGGGGACAGTTGACAATGAGCAGTTCTTC.

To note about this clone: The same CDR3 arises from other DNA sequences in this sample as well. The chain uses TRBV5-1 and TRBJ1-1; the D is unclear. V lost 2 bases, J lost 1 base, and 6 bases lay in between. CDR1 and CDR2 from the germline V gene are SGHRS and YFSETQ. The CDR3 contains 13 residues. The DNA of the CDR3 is TGCGCCAGCAGCTTTACCAGGAACACTGAAGCTTTCTTT. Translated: CASSFTRNTEAFF.

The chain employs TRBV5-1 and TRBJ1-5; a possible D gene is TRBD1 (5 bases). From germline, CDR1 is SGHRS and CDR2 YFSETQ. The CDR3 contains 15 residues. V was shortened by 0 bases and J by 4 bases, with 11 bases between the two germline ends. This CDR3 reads CASSLVDSQNQPQHF. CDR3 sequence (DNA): TGCGCCAGCAGCTTGGTCGACAGTCAAAATCAGCCCCAGCATTTT.

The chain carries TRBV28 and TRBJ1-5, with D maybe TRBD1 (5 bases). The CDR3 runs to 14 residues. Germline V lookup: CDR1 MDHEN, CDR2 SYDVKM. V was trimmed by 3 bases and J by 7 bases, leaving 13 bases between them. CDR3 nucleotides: TGTGCCAGCAGTTTCAGTCGGGGGAGACAGCCCCAGCATTTT. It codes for CASSFSRGRQPQHF.

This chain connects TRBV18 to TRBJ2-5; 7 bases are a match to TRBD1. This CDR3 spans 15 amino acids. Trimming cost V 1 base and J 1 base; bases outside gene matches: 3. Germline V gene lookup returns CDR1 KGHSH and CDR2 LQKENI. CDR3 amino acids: CASSPQGQPQETQYF. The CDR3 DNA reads TGTGCCAGCTCACCACAGGGACAGCCCCAAGAGACCCAGTACTTC.

The CDR3 region is CASSLDPASGRARETQYF. The DNA of the CDR3 is TGTGCCAGCAGTTTGGACCCAGCTAGCGGGAGGGCACGGGAGACCCAGTACTTC. This chain connects TRBV28 to TRBJ2-5; 12 positions agree with TRBD2. The ends lost 3 bases at V and 5 bases at J; junction bases unmatched: 13. Germline V gene sequence: CDR1 MDHEN, CDR2 SYDVKM. CDR3 length: 18 residues.

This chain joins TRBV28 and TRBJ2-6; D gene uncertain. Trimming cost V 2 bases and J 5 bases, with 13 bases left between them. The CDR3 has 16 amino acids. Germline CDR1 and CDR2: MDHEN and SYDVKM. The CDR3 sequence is CASSLGQALRANVLTF. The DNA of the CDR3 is TGTGCCAGCAGTTTAGGGCAGGCTCTGAGGGCCAACGTCCTGACTTTC.

The CDR3 nucleotides read TGCGCCAGCAGCTTGGCGGCAGGGTCGATGTCCTACGAGCAGTACTTC. Protein product: CASSLAAGSMSYEQYF. The chain is built from TRBV5-1 and TRBJ2-7; perhaps TRBD1 as D (5 bases). Germline V gene data show CDR1 as SGHRS and CDR2 as YFSETQ. This CDR3 spans 16 amino acids. Trimming stripped 0 bases from V and 1 base from J, with 14 bases between. Full variable domain (outside the CDR3, taken from reference TRBV5-1 and TRBJ2-7): KAGVTQTPRYLIKTRGQQVTLSCSPISGHRSVSWYQQTPGQGLQFLFEYFSETQRNKGNFPGRFSGRQFSNSRSEMNVSTLELGDSALYLCASSLAAGSMSYEQYFGPGTRLTVT.

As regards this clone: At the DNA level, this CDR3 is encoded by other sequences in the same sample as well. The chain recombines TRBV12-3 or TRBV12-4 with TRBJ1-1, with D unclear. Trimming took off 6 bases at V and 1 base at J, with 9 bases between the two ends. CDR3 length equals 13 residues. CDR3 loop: CASSRGQNTEAFF. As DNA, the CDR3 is TGTGCCAGCAGCCGCGGGCAGAACACTGAAGCTTTCTTT.

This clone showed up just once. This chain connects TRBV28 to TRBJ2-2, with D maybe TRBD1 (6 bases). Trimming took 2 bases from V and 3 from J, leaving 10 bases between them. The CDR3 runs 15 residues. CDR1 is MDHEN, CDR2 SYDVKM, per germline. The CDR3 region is CASSLTDRYTGELFF. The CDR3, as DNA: TGTGCCAGCAGTTTAACCGACAGGTACACCGGGGAGCTGTTTTTT.

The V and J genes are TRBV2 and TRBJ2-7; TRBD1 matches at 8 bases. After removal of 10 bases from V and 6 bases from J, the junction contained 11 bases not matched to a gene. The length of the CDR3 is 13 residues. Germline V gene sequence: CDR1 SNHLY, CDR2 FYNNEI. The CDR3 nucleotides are TGTGCCATTTCCCCCAGGACAGGGTCCGAGCAGTACTTC. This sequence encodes CAISPRTGSEQYF.

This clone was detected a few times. The DNA for the CDR3 is TGTGCCAGCAGCCACCGGGACAGGGTCTATGGGGAGCAGTTCTTC. The encoded protein is CASSHRDRVYGEQFF. The chain links TRBV6-5 to TRBJ2-1; 9 nucleotides match TRBD1. Losses at the gene ends were 6 bases for V and 10 bases for J; bases not matched to a gene: 13. The CDR3 is 15 amino acids. The germline V gene encodes CDR1 MNHEY and CDR2 SVGAGI.

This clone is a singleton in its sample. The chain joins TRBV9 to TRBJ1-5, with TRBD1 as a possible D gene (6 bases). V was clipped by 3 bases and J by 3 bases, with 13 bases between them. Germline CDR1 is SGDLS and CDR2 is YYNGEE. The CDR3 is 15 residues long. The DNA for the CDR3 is TGTGCCAGCAGCGCCTCGACAGGCCTCAATCAGCCCCAGCATTTT. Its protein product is CASSASTGLNQPQHF.

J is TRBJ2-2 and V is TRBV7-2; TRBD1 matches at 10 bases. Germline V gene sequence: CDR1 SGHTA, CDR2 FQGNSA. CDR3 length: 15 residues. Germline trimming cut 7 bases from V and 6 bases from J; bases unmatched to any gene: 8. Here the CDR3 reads CASNTGTGVAGELFF. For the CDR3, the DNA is TGTGCCAGCAATACCGGGACAGGGGTCGCCGGGGAGCTGTTTTTT.

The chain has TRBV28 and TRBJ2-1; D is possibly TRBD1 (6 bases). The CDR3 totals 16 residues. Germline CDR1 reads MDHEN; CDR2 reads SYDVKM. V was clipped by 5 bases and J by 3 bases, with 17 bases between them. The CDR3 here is CASSPGGDRNYNEQFF. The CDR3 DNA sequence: TGTGCCAGCAGTCCCGGAGGAGACAGGAACTACAATGAGCAGTTCTTC. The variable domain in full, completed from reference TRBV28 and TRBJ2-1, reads DVKVTQSSRYLVKRTGEKVFLECVQDMDHENMFWYRQDPGLGLRLIYFSYDVKMKEKGDIPEGYSVSREKKERFSLILESASTNQTSMYLCASSPGGDRNYNEQFFGPGTRLTVL.

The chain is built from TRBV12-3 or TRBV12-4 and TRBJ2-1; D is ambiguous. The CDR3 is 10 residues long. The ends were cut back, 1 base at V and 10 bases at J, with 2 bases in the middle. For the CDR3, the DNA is TGTGCCAGCAGTTTAGTAGAGCAGTTCTTC. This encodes CASSLVEQFF.

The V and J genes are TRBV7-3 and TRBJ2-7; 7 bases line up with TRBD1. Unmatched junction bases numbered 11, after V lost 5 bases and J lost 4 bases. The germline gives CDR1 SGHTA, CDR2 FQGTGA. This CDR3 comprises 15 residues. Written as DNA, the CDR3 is TGTGCCAGCAGCCCCTCAGGGGGAGAGGGGTACGAGCAGTACTTC. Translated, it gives CASSPSGGEGYEQYF.

As DNA, the CDR3 is TGTGCCAGCAGCCCCCGGACAGGAGGGAACACTGAAGCTTTCTTT. Translating it yields CASSPRTGGNTEAFF. V usage is TRBV7-9 and J usage is TRBJ1-1; 7 bases align to TRBD1. Germline CDR1 reads SEHNR; CDR2 reads FQNEAQ (reference sequence). Trimming at V came to 5 bases and at J to 1 base, leaving 7 bases not matched to a gene. This CDR3 has 15 residues.

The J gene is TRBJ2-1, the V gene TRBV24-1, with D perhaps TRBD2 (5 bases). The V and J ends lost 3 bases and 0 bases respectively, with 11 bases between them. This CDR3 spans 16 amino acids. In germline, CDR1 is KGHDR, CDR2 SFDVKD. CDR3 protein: CATSDPSGASYNEQFF. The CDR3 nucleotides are TGTGCCACCAGTGATCCCAGCGGAGCCTCCTACAATGAGCAGTTCTTC.

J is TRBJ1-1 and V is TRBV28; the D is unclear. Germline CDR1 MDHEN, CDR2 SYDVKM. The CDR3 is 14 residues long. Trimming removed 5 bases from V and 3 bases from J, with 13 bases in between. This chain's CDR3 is CASSLPQSHTEAFF. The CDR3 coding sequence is TGTGCCAGCAGTCTCCCCCAGTCCCACACTGAAGCTTTCTTT.

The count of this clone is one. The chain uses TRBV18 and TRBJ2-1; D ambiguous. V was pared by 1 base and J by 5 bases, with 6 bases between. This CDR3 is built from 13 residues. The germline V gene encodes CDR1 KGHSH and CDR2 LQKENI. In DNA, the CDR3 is TGTGCCAGCTCACCACAACTAAACAATGAGCAGTTCTTC. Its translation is CASSPQLNNEQFF.

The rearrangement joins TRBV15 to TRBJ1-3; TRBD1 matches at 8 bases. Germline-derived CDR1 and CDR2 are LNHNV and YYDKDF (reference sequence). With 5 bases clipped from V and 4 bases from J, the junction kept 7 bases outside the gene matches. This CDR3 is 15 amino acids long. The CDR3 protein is CATSGDRGNGNTIYF. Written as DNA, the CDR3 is TGTGCCACCAGCGGCGACAGGGGAAACGGAAACACCATATATTTT.

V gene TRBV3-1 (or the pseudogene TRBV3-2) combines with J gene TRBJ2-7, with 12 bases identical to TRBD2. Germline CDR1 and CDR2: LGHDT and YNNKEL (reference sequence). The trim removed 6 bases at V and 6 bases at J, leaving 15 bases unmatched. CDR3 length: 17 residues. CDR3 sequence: CASSRGLAGPKWSEQYF. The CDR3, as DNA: TGTGCCAGCAGTCGGGGACTAGCGGGTCCCAAATGGAGCGAGCAGTACTTC.

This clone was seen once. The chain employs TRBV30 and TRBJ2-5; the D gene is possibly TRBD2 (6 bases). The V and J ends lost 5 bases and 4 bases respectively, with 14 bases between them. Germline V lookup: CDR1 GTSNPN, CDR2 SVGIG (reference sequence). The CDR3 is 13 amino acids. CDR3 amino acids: CAWGGEVRETQYF. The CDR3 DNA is TGTGCCTGGGGCGGGGAGGTGCGAGAGACCCAGTACTTC.

Here the CDR3 DNA reads TGTGCCAGCAGCTTAGAAGGGGGCGGAACTGAAGCTTTCTTT. It encodes CASSLEGGGTEAFF. The chain couples TRBV7-9 to TRBJ1-1; 7 bases map to TRBD1. Per the germline V gene, CDR1 is SEHNR and CDR2 is FQNEAQ (reference sequence). The CDR3 contains 14 residues. J lost 5 bases, V lost 1 base, and 4 bases had no gene match.

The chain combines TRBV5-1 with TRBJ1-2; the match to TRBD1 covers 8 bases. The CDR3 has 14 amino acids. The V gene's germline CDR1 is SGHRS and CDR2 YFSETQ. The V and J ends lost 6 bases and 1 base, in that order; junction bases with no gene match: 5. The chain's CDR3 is CASTQDRGNYGYTF. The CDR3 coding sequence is TGCGCCAGCACGCAAGACAGGGGTAACTATGGCTACACCTTC.

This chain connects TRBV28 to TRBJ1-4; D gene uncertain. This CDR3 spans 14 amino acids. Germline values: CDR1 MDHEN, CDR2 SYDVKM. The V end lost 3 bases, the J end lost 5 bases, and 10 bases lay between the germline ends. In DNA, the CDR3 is TGTGCCAGCAGTTTGCAACGGTCGAATGAAAAACTGTTTTTT. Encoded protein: CASSLQRSNEKLFF.